This T cell receptor beta chain was captured by sequencing in a study of chemoradiotherapy in HPV16-positive cancers. Study summary: Functional T-cell assays on two HPV16-positive patients' cells defined candidate HPV-specific clones and common TCR motifs.

Notes on the study in general: During treatment, candidate HPV-specific clones and E7-related motifs expanded in tumor. Better recurrence-free survival went with HPV-responsive T-cell expansion in HPV16-positive patients.

The germline CDR1 and CDR2 sequences are SGHAT and FQDESV (reference sequence). The CDR3 length is 13 residues. Germline trimming cut 4 bases from V and 2 bases from J; bases unmatched to any gene: 2. Repertoires were sampled repeatedly during chemoradiotherapy. The repertoire was sequenced with immunoSEQ multiplex PCR; TCRdb's copy has only in-frame clones and lacks some. The data hold under 35,000 clones, with 93% observed a single time. With respect to this clone: Its antigen is currently unknown.

Sequenced here: blood, sampled from a patient who underwent chemoradiotherapy. The receptor's source is a human donor with HPV-associated anogenital cancer. The chain joins TRBV11-1 to TRBJ2-7, with 7 bases aligning to TRBD2. In DNA form, the CDR3 reads TGTGCCAGCAGCTCTAGCGGTACCTACGAGCAGTACTTC. Translating gives CASSSSGTYEQYF.